The TCR beta chain described here comes from a study of chemoradiotherapy in HPV16-positive cancers. Study conclusions and caveats: During treatment, candidate HPV-specific clones and E7-related motifs expanded in tumor.

Measured with immunoSEQ multiplex PCR; TCRdb has only the in-frame clones, and not every one. In the table there are 53,000 or so clones, roughly 90% of which are singletons. With regard to this clone: The antigen remains unidentified.

The CDR3 has 16 amino acids. V lost 5 bases and J lost 3; bases outside the gene matches: 10. Germline V lookup: CDR1 SGHTA, CDR2 FQGNSA. The chain is built from TRBV7-2 and TRBJ2-4, with 7 nucleotides matching TRBD2. This TCR derives from a human donor with HPV-associated anogenital cancer. Sequenced material: blood, taken from a patient who underwent chemoradiotherapy. The CDR3 reads CASSPWAGEGKNIQYF. CDR3 in DNA: TGTGCCAGCAGCCCCTGGGCGGGAGAGGGCAAAAACATTCAGTACTTC.